This is a list of T cell receptor beta chains from one sample in a study of blood T cell repertoires in COVID-19. The repertoire was sequenced with immunoSEQ multiplex PCR; TCRdb's copy has only in-frame clones and lacks some. The sample records about 290,000 clones, 80% to 90% being singletons. Sequenced input: peripheral blood. All receptors derive from a man aged 40-55 years with acute or convalescent COVID-19. Both conserved end residues are trimmed from each CDR3.

>TRBV19
ASSPRYRSSYEQY
>TRBV5-1
ASSSGPNEKLF
>TRBV5-1
ASSLQGAGEKLF
>TRBV24-1
ATSDLMGTHLPYNEQF
>TRBV6-2/TRBV6-3
ASSTTGKADYGYT
>TRBV5-6
ASSFGQGDGYT
>TRBV5-1
ASSQDRGSYEQY
>TRBV5-1
ASSSGQGAQEQF
>TRBV6-6
ASSYSGQLGITLH
>TRBV15
ATSKDRLDTQY
>TRBV25-1
ASRGLDPYNEQF
>TRBV2
ASRPRGKNTEAF
>TRBV12-3/TRBV12-4
ASSPRLNQPQH
>TRBV10-2
ASRGTSGGRNYEQY
>TRBV24-1
ATSAPGQGYYGYT
>TRBV2
ASRGGRVIPQH
>TRBV5-1
ASSLDTLRGGYT
>TRBV28
ASSRQGVSEQF
>TRBV9
ASSPFPSLYEQY
>TRBV2
ASRGQGHTEAF
>TRBV27
ASRSTGGIYEQY
>TRBV5-4
ASSPRDMTWDGYT
>TRBV7-8
ASRGGGRNTEAF
>TRBV24-1
ATSDGQSYNSPLH
>TRBV18
ASSPGGEEQF
>TRBV6-5
ASSRARGTYEQY
>TRBV19
ASSETVAYNEQF
>TRBV18
ASSLSTSFGYT
>TRBV6-5
ASGQGLIQPQH
>TRBV6-5
ASRRTEKNTEAF
>TRBV19
ASSLDYYGYT
>TRBV11-2
ASSLATGLAGFRTDTQY
>TRBV5-6
ASSSTGFSGNTIY
>TRBV3-1/TRBV3-2
ASTKNNGGLGYT
>TRBV5-1
ASSLEEVNGELF
>TRBV10-3
AISDSPGTSVDEQF
>TRBV6-1
ASSEGAQTGAF
>TRBV28
ASSLISGSGDTEAF
>TRBV10-2
ASSQAGDNTGELF
>TRBV9
ASSARDRGNYGYT
>TRBV12-5
ASGLADTEAF
>TRBV7-6
ASSSGRLAGFPSTDTQY
>TRBV4-1
ASSQVGGGNQPQH
>TRBV24-1
ATSDPGDRGTGELF
>TRBV10-2
ASSESGRGMAQH
>TRBV9
ASTGRANTEAF
>TRBV19
ASSIDLQGPEAF
>TRBV19
ASSTQTAETQY
>TRBV5-4
ASSLERGLNTGELF
>TRBV2
ASSEGPTNEKLF